Sequencing of this TCR beta chain was carried out in a study of T cells in Graves' hyperthyroidism and ophthalmopathy. Regarding the study as a whole: Most thyroid-expanded clonotypes above 0.001 were also found in blood. A model of 13 V-J features distinguished ophthalmopathy from stable hyperthyroidism.

This clonotype was counted at least ten times. Its antigen remains unidentified. Patients were excluded for uncontrolled infection, other autoimmune disease, pregnancy or lactation. A roughly 10 ml volume of fresh peripheral blood provided the PBMCs. What was amplified from RNA transcripts were TCR beta CDR3 regions. The HTBI primer set was used in a first-round RT-PCR of the TCR CDR3. Each CDR3 protein is one row after TCRdb ran MiXCR on the multiplex PCR reads. The repertoire includes around 500,000 distinct CDR3 sequences, roughly 15% of them detected once, and 11% to 15% sits in the top ten. Germline V gene data show CDR1 as SNHLY and CDR2 as FYNNEI. The CDR3 totals 13 residues. Trimming removed 5 bases from V and 7 bases from J, with 14 bases in between.

Sequenced sample: blood. This receptor was taken from a woman between 35 and 50 years old with Graves' hyperthyroidism. This sequence joins TRBV2 and TRBJ1-1; perhaps TRBD1 as D (6 bases). As DNA, the CDR3 is TGTGCCAGCAGTCCCTACGGGGGCCTTGAAGCTTTCTTT. It codes for CASSPYGGLEAFF.